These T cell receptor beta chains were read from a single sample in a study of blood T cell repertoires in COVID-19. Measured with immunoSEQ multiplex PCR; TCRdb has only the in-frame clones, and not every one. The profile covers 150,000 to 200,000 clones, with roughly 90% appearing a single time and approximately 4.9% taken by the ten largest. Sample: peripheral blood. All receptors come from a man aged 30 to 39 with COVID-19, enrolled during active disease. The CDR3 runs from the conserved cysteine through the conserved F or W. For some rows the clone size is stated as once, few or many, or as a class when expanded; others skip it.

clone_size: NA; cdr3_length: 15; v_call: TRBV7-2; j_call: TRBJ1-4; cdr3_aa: CASSLVRGANEKLFF
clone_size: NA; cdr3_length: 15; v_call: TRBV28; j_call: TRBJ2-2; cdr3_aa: CASSPGTGNTGELFF
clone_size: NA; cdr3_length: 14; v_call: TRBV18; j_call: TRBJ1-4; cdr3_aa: CASSPPQTREKLFF
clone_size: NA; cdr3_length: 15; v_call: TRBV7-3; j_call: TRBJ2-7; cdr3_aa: CASSLTGTGWYEQYF
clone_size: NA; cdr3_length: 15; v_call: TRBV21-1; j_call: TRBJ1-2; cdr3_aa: CASSSGDRGPYGYTF
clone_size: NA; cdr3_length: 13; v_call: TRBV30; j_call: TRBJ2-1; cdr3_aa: CAWSFGGRTEQFF
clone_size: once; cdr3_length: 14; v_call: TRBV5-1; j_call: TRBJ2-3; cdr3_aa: CASSSLLSTDTQYF
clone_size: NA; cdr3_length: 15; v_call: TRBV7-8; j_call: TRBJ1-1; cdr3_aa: CASSFSLNFNTEAFF
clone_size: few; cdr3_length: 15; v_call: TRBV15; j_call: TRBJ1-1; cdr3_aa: CATTDFGTGGRVAFF
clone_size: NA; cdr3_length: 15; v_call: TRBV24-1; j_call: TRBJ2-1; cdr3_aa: CATSDAGAGIIEQFF
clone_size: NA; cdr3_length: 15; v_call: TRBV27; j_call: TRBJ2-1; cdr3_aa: CASSFGTVVHNEQFF
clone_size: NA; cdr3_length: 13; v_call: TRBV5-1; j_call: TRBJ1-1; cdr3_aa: CASSLGASTEAFF
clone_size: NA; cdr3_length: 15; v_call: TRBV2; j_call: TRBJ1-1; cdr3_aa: CASSNLRGISTEAFF
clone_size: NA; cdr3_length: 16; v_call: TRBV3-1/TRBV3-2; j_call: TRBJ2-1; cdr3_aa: CASSPIGQGVRNEQFF
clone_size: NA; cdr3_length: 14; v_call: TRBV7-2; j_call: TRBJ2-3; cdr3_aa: CASSLSQGIDTQYF
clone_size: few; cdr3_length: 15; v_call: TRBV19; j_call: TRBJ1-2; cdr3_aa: CASRSLRGGSYGYTF
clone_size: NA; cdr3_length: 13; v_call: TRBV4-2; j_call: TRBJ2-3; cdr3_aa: CASSPRGRDTQYF
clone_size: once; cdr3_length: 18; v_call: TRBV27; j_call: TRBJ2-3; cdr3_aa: CASRPGTSQHFRTDTQYF
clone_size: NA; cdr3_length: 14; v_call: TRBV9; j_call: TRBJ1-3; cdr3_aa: CASSPGGGWNTIYF
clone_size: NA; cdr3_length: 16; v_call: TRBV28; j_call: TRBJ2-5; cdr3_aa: CASSGYNRELQETQYF
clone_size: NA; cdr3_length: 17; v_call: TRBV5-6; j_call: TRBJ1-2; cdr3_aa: CASSLVGDSYLNYGYTF
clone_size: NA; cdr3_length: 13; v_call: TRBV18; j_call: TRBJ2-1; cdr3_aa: CASSPPIAGGQFF